The present entry profiles one T cell receptor beta chain with its context. As yet, its antigen is unknown. The ends lost 1 base at V and 4 bases at J; junction bases unmatched: 6. The CDR3 runs to 16 residues. From germline, CDR1 is SGHRS and CDR2 YFSETQ. This sample was taken from a study of OX40 agonist ivuxolimab in advanced cancers. Study summary: Participants, approximately 81% male, averaged about 56 years of age, ranging from about 23 to 79.

Assay: immunoSEQ multiplex PCR; the TCRdb copy retains only in-frame clones and omits some. The sample yields roughly 50,000 clones, around 84% seen once. Study-level points and caveats: It was not determined which antigens were specifically recognized by the peripheral T cells that had undergone clonal expansion.

The rearrangement links TRBV5-1 to TRBJ2-2; 8 bases are shared with TRBD1. The starting material was CD4+ or CD8+ T cells sorted from blood, obtained in a trial of the OX40 agonist ivuxolimab. The TCR comes from an adult with an advanced solid tumor such as melanoma, head and neck, liver or kidney cancer. CDR3 protein: CASSLLVQGATGELFF. DNA of the CDR3: TGCGCCAGCAGCTTGTTGGTTCAGGGGGCCACCGGGGAGCTGTTTTTT.